A single sample is the source of the 21 T cell receptor beta chains below, sequenced in a study of blood T cell repertoires in COVID-19. The repertoire was sequenced with immunoSEQ multiplex PCR; TCRdb's copy has only in-frame clones and lacks some. The sample consists of under 75,000 clones, more than 70% of them appearing once. The sequenced sample consisted of peripheral blood. The origin of the receptors is a man in his 60s with COVID-19, enrolled during active disease.

The J gene is TRBJ2-1, the V gene TRBV5-1; TRBD2 aligns across 14 bases. The V gene end was trimmed by 0 bases and the J gene end by 5 bases; junction bases not matched to a gene: 4. Germline CDR1 reads SGHRS; CDR2 reads YFSETQ. This CDR3 contains 17 residues. CDR3 sequence reads: CASSLAGTSGGHNEQFF. The DNA of the CDR3 is TGCGCCAGCAGCTTGGCCGGGACTAGCGGGGGTCACAATGAGCAGTTCTTC. Combining the CDR3 with reference TRBV5-1 and TRBJ2-1 gives the whole variable domain KAGVTQTPRYLIKTRGQQVTLSCSPISGHRSVSWYQQTPGQGLQFLFEYFSETQRNKGNFPGRFSGRQFSNSRSEMNVSTLELGDSALYLCASSLAGTSGGHNEQFFGPGTRLTVL.

The chain is built from TRBV11-3 and TRBJ2-3; 7 bases map to TRBD1. Trimming took 3 bases from V and 3 from J; bases not matched to a gene: 3. The germline V gene encodes CDR1 SGHNT and CDR2 YENEEA. There are 14 residues in the CDR3. CDR3 in amino acids: CASSLGQKTDTQYF. CDR3 DNA sequence: TGTGCCAGCAGCTTGGGACAGAAGACAGATACGCAGTATTTT.

This chain uses TRBV7-7 with TRBJ2-5; TRBD1 might be the D (6 bases). Germline CDR1 reads SSHAT; CDR2 reads FNYEAQ (reference sequence). The CDR3 is 15 residues long. Trimming cost V 5 bases and J 1 base, with 14 bases left between them. The CDR3 spells CASSRSTGLQETQYF. In DNA, the CDR3 is TGTGCCAGCAGCCGTTCGACAGGCCTCCAAGAGACCCAGTACTTC.

This sequence joins TRBV30 and TRBJ1-4; 7 bases map to TRBD1. The CDR3 runs to 15 residues. The V gene end was trimmed by 2 bases and the J gene end by 4 bases; junction bases not matched to a gene: 7. Germline CDR1 and CDR2: GTSNPN and SVGIG (reference sequence). Here the CDR3 reads CAWSNGDRVNEKLFF. The CDR3 DNA sequence: TGTGCCTGGAGTAACGGCGACAGGGTTAATGAAAAACTGTTTTTT.

This chain joins TRBV10-3 and TRBJ2-1; 9 bases agree with TRBD2. Germline V gene sequence: CDR1 ENHRY, CDR2 SYGVKD. V was pared by 4 bases and J by 7 bases, with 8 bases of the junction left unmatched. The CDR3 loop spans 15 amino acids. CDR3 coding DNA: TGTGCCATCAGTGGGGCGGGAGGGCCGGAGAATGAGCAGTTCTTC. This encodes CAISGAGGPENEQFF.

The chain links TRBV27 to TRBJ1-2; D is uncertain. The CDR3 extends over 16 amino acids. Germline V gene data show CDR1 as MNHEY and CDR2 as SMNVEV (reference sequence). Trimming removed 4 bases at V and 5 bases at J, with 20 bases between. CDR3 sequence (DNA): TGTGCCAGCAGTTCCAACGGCCAGGAAGACTATTATGGCTACACCTTC. It specifies CASSSNGQEDYYGYTF.

The chain employs TRBV21-1 and TRBJ2-2; the DNA was not used to check the table's D call, TRBD2. TRBV21-1 is marked as a pseudogene. CDR3 length: 15 residues. CDR3 residues: CASSAGGQNTGELFF. In nucleotides, the CDR3 is TGTGCCAGCAGCGCCGGGGGTCAGAACACCGGGGAGCTGTTTTTT.

The genes are TRBV5-1 and TRBJ2-4, with TRBD1 identical over 8 bases. This CDR3 comprises 15 residues. Germline CDR1 is SGHRS and CDR2 is YFSETQ. V was clipped by 1 base and J by 9 bases; unmatched bases: 9. The CDR3 loop is CASSLSAGGLVIQYF. The CDR3 nucleotides read TGCGCCAGCAGCTTGTCGGCAGGGGGCTTAGTCATTCAGTACTTC.

The gene calls are TRBV6-6 and TRBJ2-1, with a possible D match to TRBD1 (5 bases). The V end lost 6 bases, the J end lost 5 bases, and 17 bases lay between the germline ends. The germline CDR1 and CDR2 sequences are MNHNY and SVGAGI (reference sequence). This CDR3 comprises 15 residues. The CDR3 DNA sequence: TGTGCCAGCAGCCGCCGACCGGACACAGACAATGAGCAGTTCTTC. Translating gives CASSRRPDTDNEQFF.

This clone was recorded many times. The V and J genes are TRBV11-2 and TRBJ2-7; 7 bases match TRBD2. Germline V gives CDR1 SGHAT, CDR2 FQNNGV. The junction had 10 bases not matched to a gene; V was cut back by 5 bases and J by 3 bases. This CDR3 is 15 amino acids long. CDR3 region: CASSPRLASDYEQYF. CDR3 in DNA: TGTGCCAGCAGCCCGCGACTAGCTTCCGACTACGAGCAGTACTTC.

The chain has TRBV5-1 and TRBJ2-1, with TRBD1 matching 9 bases. The CDR3 contains 16 residues. Unmatched junction bases numbered 5, after V lost 0 bases and J lost 4 bases. Germline loops: CDR1 SGHRS, CDR2 YFSETQ. DNA of the CDR3: TGCGCCAGCAGCTTGGAGACAGGGGGAGGGTACAATGAGCAGTTCTTC. Translated: CASSLETGGGYNEQFF. Looking up the rest from reference TRBV5-1 and TRBJ2-1 gives the full variable domain: KAGVTQTPRYLIKTRGQQVTLSCSPISGHRSVSWYQQTPGQGLQFLFEYFSETQRNKGNFPGRFSGRQFSNSRSEMNVSTLELGDSALYLCASSLETGGGYNEQFFGPGTRLTVL.

V gene TRBV4-1 combines with J gene TRBJ2-4, with a tentative D call TRBD2 (5 bases). This CDR3 has 11 residues. V was cut by 6 bases and J by 8 bases, with 8 bases left in between. CDR1 and CDR2 from the germline V gene are MGHRA and YSYEKL. The CDR3 DNA follows: TGCGCCAGCAGGGACTTAGACATTCAGTACTTC. The encoded protein is CASRDLDIQYF.

This chain connects TRBV6-5 to TRBJ2-5, with D perhaps TRBD2 (6 bases). The V end was cut by 8 bases, the J end by 5 bases, with 9 bases between. This CDR3 is built from 11 residues. Germline V gene sequence: CDR1 MNHEY, CDR2 SVGAGI. CDR3 coding DNA: TGTGCCAGCGGTCGGGGGGAGACCCAGTACTTC. This translates into CASGRGETQYF.

V is TRBV6-4 and J is TRBJ1-2, with a tentative D call TRBD1 (5 bases). Trimming cost V 11 bases and J 5 bases, with 15 bases left between them. Germline CDR1 MRHNA, CDR2 SNTAGT. This CDR3 contains 12 residues. For the CDR3, the DNA is TGTGCCCGCCAGGCAGGGTTGTATGGCTACACCTTC. Residues: CARQAGLYGYTF.

V is TRBV5-1 and J is TRBJ2-1, with TRBD2 identical over 10 bases. The germline V gene has CDR1 SGHRS and CDR2 YFSETQ. V lost 4 bases to trimming and J lost 8 bases; unmatched junction nucleotides: 6. The CDR3 spans 14 residues. CDR3 sequence: CASSALAGEDEQFF. The CDR3 nucleotides read TGCGCCAGCAGCGCTCTAGCGGGAGAGGATGAGCAGTTCTTC.

This clone appeared a few times. This sequence joins TRBV19 and TRBJ1-6, with TRBD1 matching 9 bases. V was pared by 3 bases and J by 9 bases, with 3 bases of the junction left unmatched. The CDR3 is 14 amino acids. Per the germline V gene, CDR1 is LNHDA and CDR2 is SQIVND (reference sequence). CDR3 nucleotides: TGTGCCAGTAGTATTACAGGGGGCGTTTCACCCCTCCACTTT. Residues: CASSITGGVSPLHF.

V and J are TRBV6-5 and TRBJ2-7; TRBD2 is a possible D gene (6 bases). The CDR3 covers 13 residues. V lost 8 bases to trimming and J lost 1 base, with 12 bases between them. Per germline, CDR1 MNHEY and CDR2 SVGAGI. As DNA, the CDR3 is TGTGCCAGCGGCTCCGGGACTTCCTACGAGCAGTACTTC. Its protein product is CASGSGTSYEQYF.

The rearrangement links TRBV5-1 to TRBJ2-5; D not resolved. V dropped 4 bases and J dropped 2 bases, with 15 bases sitting between them. The CDR3 spans 15 residues. Germline loops: CDR1 SGHRS, CDR2 YFSETQ. The CDR3 region has the DNA TGCGCCAGCAGCAACCCCCAGACAAGACAAGAGACCCAGTACTTC. It encodes CASSNPQTRQETQYF.

The V call is TRBV6-5, the J call TRBJ2-7; 8 positions agree with TRBD2. The CDR3 has 16 residues. The V gene's germline CDR1 is MNHEY and CDR2 SVGAGI. The V segment lost 0 bases and the J segment 4 bases; nucleotides outside the gene matches: 8. The CDR3 DNA follows: TGTGCCAGCAGTTACTCTAGCGGGGACTCCGCGTACGAGCAGTACTTC. The encoded protein is CASSYSSGDSAYEQYF.

This chain connects TRBV18 to TRBJ2-3, with 8 bases aligning to TRBD2. Trimming cost V 4 bases and J 1 base; bases outside gene matches: 7. The CDR3 runs to 16 residues. Germline CDR1 KGHSH, CDR2 LQKENI. The CDR3 sequence: CASSQIAGTGTDTQYF. CDR3 coding DNA: TGTGCCAGCTCACAAATAGCGGGAACGGGCACAGATACGCAGTATTTT.

CDR3: CASRGTGLSYEQYF. CDR3 nucleotide sequence: TGTGCCAGCAGAGGGACAGGCCTCTCCTACGAGCAGTACTTC. This chain links TRBV6-5 with TRBJ2-7, with 8 bases fitting TRBD1. The J segment lost 0 bases and the V segment lost 6 bases, leaving 4 bases of the junction unmatched. The CDR3 has 14 amino acids. In germline, CDR1 is MNHEY, CDR2 SVGAGI.